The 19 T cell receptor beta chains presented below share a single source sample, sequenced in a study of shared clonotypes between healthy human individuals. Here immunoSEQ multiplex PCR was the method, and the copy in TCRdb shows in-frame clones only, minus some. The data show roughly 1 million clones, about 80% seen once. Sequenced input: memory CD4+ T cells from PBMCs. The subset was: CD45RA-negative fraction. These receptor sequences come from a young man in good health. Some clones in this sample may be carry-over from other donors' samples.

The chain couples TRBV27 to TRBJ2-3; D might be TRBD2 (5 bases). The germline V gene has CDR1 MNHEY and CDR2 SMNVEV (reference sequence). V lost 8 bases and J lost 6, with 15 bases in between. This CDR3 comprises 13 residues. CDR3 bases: TGTGCCAGCTTGATGACGGGAACGGATACGCAGTATTTT. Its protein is CASLMTGTDTQYF.

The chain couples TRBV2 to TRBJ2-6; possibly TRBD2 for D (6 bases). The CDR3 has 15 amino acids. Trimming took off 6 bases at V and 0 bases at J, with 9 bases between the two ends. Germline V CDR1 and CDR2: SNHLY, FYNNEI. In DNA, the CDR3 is TGTGCCAGCAGCGAACTAGCCTCTGGGGCCAACGTCCTGACTTTC. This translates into CASSELASGANVLTF.

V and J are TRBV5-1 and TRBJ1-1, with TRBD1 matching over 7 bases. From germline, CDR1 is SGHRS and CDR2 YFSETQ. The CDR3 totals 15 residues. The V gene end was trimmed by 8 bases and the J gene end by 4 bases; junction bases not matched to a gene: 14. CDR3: CASSGTESWSTEAFF. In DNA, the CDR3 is TGCGCCAGTTCGGGGACAGAATCGTGGAGCACTGAAGCTTTCTTT.

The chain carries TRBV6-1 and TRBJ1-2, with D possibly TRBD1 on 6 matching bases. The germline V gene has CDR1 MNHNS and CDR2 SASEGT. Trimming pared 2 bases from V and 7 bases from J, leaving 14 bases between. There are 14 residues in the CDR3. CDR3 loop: CASSEWTAYSGYTF. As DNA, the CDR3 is TGTGCCAGCAGTGAATGGACAGCTTACAGTGGCTACACCTTC.

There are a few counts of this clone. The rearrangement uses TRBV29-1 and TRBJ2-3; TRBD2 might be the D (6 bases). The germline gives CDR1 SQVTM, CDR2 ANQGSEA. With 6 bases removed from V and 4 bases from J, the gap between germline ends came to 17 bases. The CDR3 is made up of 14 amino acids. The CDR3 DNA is TGCAGCGTGACACTCCACGGGGACTCAGATACGCAGTATTTT. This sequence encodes CSVTLHGDSDTQYF.

DNA of the CDR3: TGCGCCAGCAGCTTGGAGGGGGCAGATCAGCCCCAGCATTTT. Translation: CASSLEGADQPQHF. The chain employs TRBV5-1 and TRBJ1-5, with 7 nucleotides matching TRBD1. The CDR3 is 14 residues long. The V gene end was trimmed by 0 bases and the J gene end by 5 bases; junction bases not matched to a gene: 2. In germline, CDR1 is SGHRS, CDR2 YFSETQ.

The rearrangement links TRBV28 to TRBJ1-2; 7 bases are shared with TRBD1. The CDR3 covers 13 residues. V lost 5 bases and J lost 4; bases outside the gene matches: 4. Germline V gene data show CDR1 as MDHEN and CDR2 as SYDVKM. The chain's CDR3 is CASSLDRAYGYTF. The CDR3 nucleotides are TGTGCCAGCAGTCTCGACAGGGCCTATGGCTACACCTTC.

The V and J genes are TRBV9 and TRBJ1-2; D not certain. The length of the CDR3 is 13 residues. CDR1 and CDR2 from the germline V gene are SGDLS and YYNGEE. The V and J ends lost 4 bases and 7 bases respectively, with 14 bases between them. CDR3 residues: CASSPSLLGGYTF. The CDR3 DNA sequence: TGTGCCAGCAGCCCCTCCCTCCTGGGTGGCTACACCTTC.

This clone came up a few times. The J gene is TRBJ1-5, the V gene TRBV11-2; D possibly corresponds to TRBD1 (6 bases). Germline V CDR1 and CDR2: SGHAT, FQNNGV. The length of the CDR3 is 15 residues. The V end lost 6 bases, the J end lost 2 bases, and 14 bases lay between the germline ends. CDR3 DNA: TGTGCCAGCAGATCGACAGGACCCGGCAATCAGCCCCAGCATTTT. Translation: CASRSTGPGNQPQHF.

The CDR3 loop is CASSQEGTGELFF. CDR3 bases: TGCGCCAGCAGCCAGGAGGGCACCGGGGAGCTGTTTTTT. The rearrangement joins TRBV5-1 to TRBJ2-2; D may be TRBD2 (6 bases). The CDR3 has 13 amino acids. Trimming removed 4 bases from V and 4 bases from J, with 8 bases in between. CDR1 is SGHRS and CDR2 is YFSETQ in the germline V gene.

The CDR3 region is CASIDRQIMNTEAFF. CDR3 coding DNA: TGTGCCAGCATCGACAGGCAGATTATGAACACTGAAGCTTTCTTT. The chain is built from TRBV19 and TRBJ1-1; D is possibly TRBD1 (6 bases). CDR3 length: 15 residues. The V and J ends lost 9 bases and 0 bases respectively, with 17 bases between them. Germline CDR1 is LNHDA and CDR2 is SQIVND (reference sequence).

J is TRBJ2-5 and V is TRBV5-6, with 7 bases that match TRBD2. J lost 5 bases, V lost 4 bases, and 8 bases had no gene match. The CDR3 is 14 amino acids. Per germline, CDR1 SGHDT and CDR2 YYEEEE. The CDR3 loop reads CASSTARGDETQYF. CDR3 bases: TGTGCCAGCAGCACCGCCCGGGGGGATGAGACCCAGTACTTC. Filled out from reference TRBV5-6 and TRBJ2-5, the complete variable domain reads DAGVTQSPTHLIKTRGQQVTLRCSPKSGHDTVSWYQQALGQGPQFIFQYYEEEERQRGNFPDRFSGHQFPNYSSELNVNALLLGDSALYLCASSTARGDETQYFGPGTRLLVL.

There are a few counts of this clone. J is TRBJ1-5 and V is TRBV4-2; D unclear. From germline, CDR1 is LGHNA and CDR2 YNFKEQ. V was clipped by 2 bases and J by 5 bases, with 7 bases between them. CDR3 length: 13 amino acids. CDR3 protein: CASSQFNYQPQHF. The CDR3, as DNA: TGTGCCAGCAGCCAATTCAACTATCAGCCCCAGCATTTT.

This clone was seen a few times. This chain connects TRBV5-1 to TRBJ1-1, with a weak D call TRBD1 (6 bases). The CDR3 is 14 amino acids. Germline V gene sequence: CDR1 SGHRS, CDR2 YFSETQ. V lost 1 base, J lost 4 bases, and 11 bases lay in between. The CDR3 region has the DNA TGCGCCAGCAGCTTGTCACAGGGAGTCACTGAAGCTTTCTTT. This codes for CASSLSQGVTEAFF.

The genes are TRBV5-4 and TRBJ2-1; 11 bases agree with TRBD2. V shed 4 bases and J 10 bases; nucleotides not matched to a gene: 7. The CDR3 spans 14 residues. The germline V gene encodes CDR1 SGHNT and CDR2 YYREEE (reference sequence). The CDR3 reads CASSLGLAGPEQFF. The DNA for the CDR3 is TGTGCCAGCAGCCTTGGACTAGCGGGCCCGGAGCAGTTCTTC.

Written as DNA, the CDR3 is TGTGCCACCAGCGAGACAGGGGTAGGTCAGCCCCAGCATTTT. Translating it yields CATSETGVGQPQHF. The V gene is TRBV15, the J gene TRBJ1-5; 8 bases are a match to TRBD1. This CDR3 region has 14 residues. Germline V lookup: CDR1 LNHNV, CDR2 YYDKDF (reference sequence). The trim removed 5 bases at V and 6 bases at J, leaving 6 bases unmatched.

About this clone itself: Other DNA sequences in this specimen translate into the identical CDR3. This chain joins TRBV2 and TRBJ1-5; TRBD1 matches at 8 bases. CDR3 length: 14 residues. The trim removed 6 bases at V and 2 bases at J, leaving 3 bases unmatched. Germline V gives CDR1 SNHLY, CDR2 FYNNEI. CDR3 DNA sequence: TGTGCCAGCAGCGGACAGGGAGGCAATCAGCCCCAGCATTTT. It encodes CASSGQGGNQPQHF.

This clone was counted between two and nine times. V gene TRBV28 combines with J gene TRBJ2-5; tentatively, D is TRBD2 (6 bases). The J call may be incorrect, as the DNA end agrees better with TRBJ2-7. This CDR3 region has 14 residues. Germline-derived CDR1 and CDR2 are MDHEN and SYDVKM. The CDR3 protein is CASSYAGFSYEQYF. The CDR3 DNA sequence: TGTGCCAGCAGTTATGCGGGATTCTCCTACGAGCAGTACTTC.

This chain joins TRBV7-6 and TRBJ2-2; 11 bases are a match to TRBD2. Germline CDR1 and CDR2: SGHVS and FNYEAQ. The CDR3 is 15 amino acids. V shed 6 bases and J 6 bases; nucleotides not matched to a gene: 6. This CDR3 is CASSPRTSGSGELFF. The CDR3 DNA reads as TGTGCCAGCAGTCCGAGGACTAGCGGGTCCGGGGAGCTGTTTTTT.